The rows below give T cell receptor beta chains drawn from one sample of a study of cytomegalovirus exposure and HLA in healthy donors. Assay used: immunoSEQ multiplex PCR; TCRdb lists only in-frame clones, some missing. The sample has 100,000 to 150,000 clones, roughly 17% seen once; the top ten hold approximately 2.6%. The sequenced material came from PBMCs. The receptors stem from a female donor in good health and CMV-seropositive. The CDR3 runs from the conserved cysteine through the conserved F or W. Fields, in order: D gene, V gene, clone size, J gene, CDR3 protein, CDR3 DNA. The D gene is left open where the match is weak. Clone size appears in some rows only: once, few, many, or a class for an expanded clone.

.,TRBV28,few,TRBJ1-5,CASIVTGKGAQHF,TGTGCCAGCATCGTGACTGGTAAAGGGGCCCAGCATTTT
TRBD2,TRBV19,few,TRBJ2-2,CATSREGFTGELFF,TGTGCCACCTCACGGGAGGGTTTCACCGGGGAGCTGTTTTTT
TRBD1,TRBV7-9,few,TRBJ1-2,CASSLALSGQEPYTF,TGTGCCAGCAGCTTAGCTCTTTCGGGACAGGAACCCTACACCTTC
TRBD2,TRBV5-1,.,TRBJ2-7,CASSSTSGAYEQYF,TGCGCCAGCAGCTCGACTAGCGGGGCCTACGAGCAGTACTTC
.,TRBV28,.,TRBJ1-3,CASSYTGFLSGNTIYF,TGTGCCAGCAGTTATACCGGGTTCCTCTCTGGAAACACCATATATTTT
TRBD1,TRBV18,few,TRBJ1-1,CASSQGQGAWTEAFF,TGTGCCAGCTCACAGGGACAGGGGGCTTGGACTGAAGCTTTCTTT
TRBD2,TRBV11-2,.,TRBJ2-5,CASSPGLAGGLPPARAQYF,TGTGCCAGCAGCCCAGGACTAGCGGGAGGGCTCCCCCCAGCTAGGGCCCAGTACTTC
.,TRBV5-6,.,TRBJ1-2,CASGTGPYGYTF,TGTGCCAGCGGCACGGGTCCCTATGGCTACACCTTC
TRBD1,TRBV2,.,TRBJ2-3,CASSGPPGQGTDTQYF,TGTGCCAGCAGTGGTCCGCCGGGACAGGGAACAGATACGCAGTATTTT
.,TRBV5-6,.,TRBJ1-3,CASSFTWQEGNTIYF,TGTGCCAGCAGCTTTACGTGGCAGGAAGGAAACACCATATATTTT
TRBD1,TRBV5-6,few,TRBJ2-7,CASSNRQGAHEQYF,TGTGCCAGCAGCAATCGACAGGGGGCCCACGAGCAGTACTTC
.,TRBV7-9,.,TRBJ2-1,CASSSRLGASSYNEQFF,TGTGCCAGCAGCTCAAGACTGGGGGCTAGCTCCTACAATGAGCAGTTCTTC
.,TRBV7-6,.,TRBJ1-5,CASSLAQGNQPQHF,TGTGCCAGCAGCTTAGCGCAGGGGAATCAGCCCCAGCATTTT
TRBD1,TRBV30,few,TRBJ1-4,CAYSPGQGSTNEKLFF,TGTGCCTACTCCCCGGGACAGGGCTCAACTAATGAAAAACTGTTTTTT
.,TRBV5-4,.,TRBJ2-3,CASSLLGTDTQYF,TGTGCCAGCAGCTTGCTAGGCACAGATACGCAGTATTTT
TRBD2,TRBV5-4,.,TRBJ2-2,CASSLEAGGPGGELFF,TGTGCCAGCAGCTTGGAAGCGGGGGGGCCCGGCGGGGAGCTGTTTTTT
.,TRBV5-4,.,TRBJ2-1,CASSRSENEQFF,TGTGCCAGCAGCCGGAGCGAGAATGAGCAGTTCTTC
.,TRBV4-2,few,TRBJ1-5,CASSQDRGNQPQHF,TGTGCCAGCAGCCAAGACAGGGGCAATCAGCCCCAGCATTTT
TRBD2,TRBV28,.,TRBJ2-7,CASSFSPLVGLAGDEQYF,TGTGCCAGCAGTTTCTCACCCCTTGTGGGGCTAGCGGGAGACGAGCAGTACTTC
TRBD1,TRBV28,.,TRBJ2-5,CASRLPTGGAGGTQYF,TGTGCCAGCAGACTCCCGACAGGGGGCGCTGGTGGGACCCAGTACTTC
TRBD2,TRBV5-1,few,TRBJ2-7,CASRDGGARNSYEQYF,TGCGCCAGCAGGGACGGGGGGGCTCGTAACTCCTACGAGCAGTACTTC
TRBD1,TRBV6-5,.,TRBJ1-2,CASIESGTGYGGYTF,TGTGCCAGCATCGAATCAGGGACAGGTTACGGCGGCTACACCTTC
TRBD2,TRBV4-2,.,TRBJ2-3,CASSQGRLAGTDTQYF,TGTGCCAGCAGCCAAGGCCGACTAGCGGGGACAGATACGCAGTATTTT
.,TRBV4-2,.,TRBJ2-5,CASSGLARGGETQYF,TGTGCCAGCAGCGGATTAGCCAGAGGAGGAGAGACCCAGTACTTC
TRBD2,TRBV4-2,.,TRBJ2-7,CASSPQETSGGYEQYF,TGTGCCAGCAGCCCCCAAGAGACTAGCGGGGGCTACGAGCAGTACTTC
TRBD1,TRBV5-4,.,TRBJ2-7,CASSPNRGFSYEQYF,TGTGCCAGCAGCCCAAACAGGGGTTTTTCCTACGAGCAGTACTTC
.,TRBV7-9,few,TRBJ1-1,CASSLGRQGNTEAFF,TGTGCCAGCAGCTTAGGACGACAAGGCAACACTGAAGCTTTCTTT
.,TRBV5-6,few,TRBJ2-7,CASSQGSSYEQYF,TGTGCCAGCAGTCAGGGGAGCTCCTACGAGCAGTACTTC
TRBD2,TRBV18,few,TRBJ2-1,CASSHAGTRAHEQFF,TGTGCCAGCTCCCACGCCGGGACTAGAGCTCATGAGCAGTTCTTC
.,TRBV25-1,few,TRBJ1-6,CASSLSGVLRSPLHF,TGTGCCAGCAGTTTGTCAGGGGTGCTTAGGTCACCCCTCCACTTT
TRBD1,TRBV19,few,TRBJ1-5,CASCPGQGYQPQHF,TGTGCCAGTTGCCCGGGACAGGGCTATCAGCCCCAGCATTTT
TRBD1,TRBV19,.,TRBJ2-1,CASSINPGQVLFF,TGTGCCAGTAGTATTAATCCGGGACAGGTTCTGTTCTTC
TRBD2,TRBV7-2,.,TRBJ2-3,CASSSWGSGGPDTQYF,TGTGCCAGCAGCTCCTGGGGTAGCGGGGGACCGGATACGCAGTATTTT
TRBD2,TRBV30,.,TRBJ2-5,CAWTSGRASETQYF,TGTGCCTGGACTAGCGGGAGGGCCTCAGAGACCCAGTACTTC
.,TRBV6-5,few,TRBJ1-5,CASRLTGNQPQHF,TGTGCCAGCAGGCTCACGGGCAATCAGCCCCAGCATTTT
.,TRBV6-5,few,TRBJ2-7,CASSLQGLSYEQYF,TGTGCCAGCAGTCTACAGGGATTGTCCTACGAGCAGTACTTC
.,TRBV18,.,TRBJ1-2,CASSPQDYYGYTF,TGTGCCAGCTCACCACAGGACTACTATGGCTACACCTTC
.,TRBV27,few,TRBJ2-7,CASRTASYEQYF,TGTGCCAGCAGGACAGCCTCCTACGAGCAGTACTTC
.,TRBV4-3,few,TRBJ1-5,CASSQDYFYSSNQPQHF,TGCGCCAGCAGCCAAGATTATTTTTATAGTAGCAATCAGCCCCAGCATTTT
TRBD1,TRBV6-5,.,TRBJ1-1,CASSSGTGGPTEAFF,TGTGCCAGCAGTTCGGGGACAGGAGGGCCCACTGAAGCTTTCTTT
.,TRBV30,few,TRBJ2-2,CAWSVGAGGELFF,TGTGCCTGGAGTGTGGGGGCAGGCGGGGAGCTGTTTTTT
TRBD2,TRBV7-9,few,TRBJ2-1,CASSPRAGAVYNEQFF,TGTGCCAGCAGCCCCCGGGCGGGAGCGGTCTACAATGAGCAGTTCTTC
.,TRBV15,.,TRBJ1-2,CATSSRNYGYTF,TGTGCCACCAGTAGCAGAAACTATGGCTACACCTTC
TRBD1,TRBV4-1,.,TRBJ2-1,CASSHQGADYNEQFF,TGCGCCAGCAGCCATCAGGGGGCCGACTACAATGAGCAGTTCTTC
TRBD2,TRBV7-2,few,TRBJ2-7,CASSSRPGLAVTYEQYF,TGTGCCAGCAGCTCCCGCCCTGGACTAGCGGTAACCTACGAGCAGTACTTC
TRBD2,TRBV7-9,.,TRBJ2-1,CASSLGLAGVNEQFF,TGTGCCAGCAGCTTGGGACTAGCGGGGGTGAATGAGCAGTTCTTC
.,TRBV10-3,few,TRBJ2-7,CAISESIQGSPYEQYF,TGTGCCATCAGTGAGTCGATCCAGGGGAGCCCCTACGAGCAGTACTTC
TRBD1,TRBV28,.,TRBJ2-7,CASSLGTGGQYF,TGTGCCAGCAGCCTGGGGACAGGAGGGCAGTACTTC
TRBD2,TRBV4-2,few,TRBJ2-3,CASSQEVAGGLDTQYF,TGTGCCAGCAGCCAAGAAGTCGCGGGAGGCTTAGATACGCAGTATTTT
TRBD1,TRBV6-5,.,TRBJ1-5,CASSTGTGFQPQHF,TGTGCCAGCAGTACAGGGACAGGGTTCCAGCCCCAGCATTTT
TRBD2,TRBV28,few,TRBJ2-1,CASSQRSGLAGGNEQFF,TGTGCCAGCAGCCAACGTTCCGGACTAGCGGGCGGAAATGAGCAGTTCTTC